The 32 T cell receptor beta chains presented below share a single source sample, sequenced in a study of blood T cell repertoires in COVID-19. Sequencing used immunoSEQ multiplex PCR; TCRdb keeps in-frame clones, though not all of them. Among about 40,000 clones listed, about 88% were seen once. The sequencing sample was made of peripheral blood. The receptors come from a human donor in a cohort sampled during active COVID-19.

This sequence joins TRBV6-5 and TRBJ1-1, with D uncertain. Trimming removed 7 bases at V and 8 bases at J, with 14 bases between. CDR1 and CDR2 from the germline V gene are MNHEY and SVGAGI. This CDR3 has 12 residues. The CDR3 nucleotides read TGTGCCAGCACGCGCCCGCCGGGGGAAGCTTTCTTT. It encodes CASTRPPGEAFF.

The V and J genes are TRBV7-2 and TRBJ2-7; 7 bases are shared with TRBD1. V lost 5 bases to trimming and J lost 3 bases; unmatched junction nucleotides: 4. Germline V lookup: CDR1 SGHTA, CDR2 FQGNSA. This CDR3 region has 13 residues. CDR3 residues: CASSRGLLYEQYF. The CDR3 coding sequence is TGTGCCAGCAGCAGGGGGCTTCTCTACGAGCAGTACTTC.

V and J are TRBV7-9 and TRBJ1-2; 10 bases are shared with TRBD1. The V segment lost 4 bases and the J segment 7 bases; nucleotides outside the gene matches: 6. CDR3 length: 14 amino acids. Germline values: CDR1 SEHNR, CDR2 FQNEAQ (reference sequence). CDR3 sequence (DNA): TGTGCCAGCAGCTCTCCGGGACAGGGGTTTGGCTACACCTTC. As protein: CASSSPGQGFGYTF.

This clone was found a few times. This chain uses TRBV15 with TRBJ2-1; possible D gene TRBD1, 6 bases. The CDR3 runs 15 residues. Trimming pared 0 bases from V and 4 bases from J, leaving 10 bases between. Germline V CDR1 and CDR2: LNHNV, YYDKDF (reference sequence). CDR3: CATSRDGQGYNEQFF. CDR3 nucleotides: TGTGCCACCAGCAGAGATGGGCAGGGGTACAATGAGCAGTTCTTC.

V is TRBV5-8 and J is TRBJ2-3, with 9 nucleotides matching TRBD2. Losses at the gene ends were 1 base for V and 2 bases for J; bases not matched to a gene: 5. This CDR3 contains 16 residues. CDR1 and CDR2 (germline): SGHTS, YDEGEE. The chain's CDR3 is CASSLSGLAHTDTQYF. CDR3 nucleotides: TGTGCCAGCAGCTTGTCGGGACTAGCCCACACAGATACGCAGTATTTT. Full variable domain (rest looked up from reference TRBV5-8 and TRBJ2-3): EAGVTQSPTHLIKTRGQQATLRCSPISGHTSVYWYQQALGLGLQFLLWYDEGEERNRGNFPPRFSGRQFPNYSSELNVNALELEDSALYLCASSLSGLAHTDTQYFGPGTRLTVL.

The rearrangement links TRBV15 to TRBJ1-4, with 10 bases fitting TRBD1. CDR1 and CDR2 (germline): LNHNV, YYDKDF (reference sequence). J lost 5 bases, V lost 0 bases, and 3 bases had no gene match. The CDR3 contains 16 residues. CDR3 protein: CATSRDPGQGNEKLFF. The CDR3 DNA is TGTGCCACCAGCAGAGATCCGGGACAGGGGAATGAAAAACTGTTTTTT.

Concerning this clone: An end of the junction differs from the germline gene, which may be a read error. CDR3 in amino acids: CASSLYSGNNEKLFF. The CDR3 DNA follows: TGTGCTAGCAGCTTATACTCAGGGAATAATGAAAAACTGTTTTTT. J is TRBJ1-4 and V is TRBV7-7; weak D call: TRBD1 (5 bases). The CDR3 runs 15 residues. From germline, CDR1 is SSHAT and CDR2 FNYEAQ (reference sequence).

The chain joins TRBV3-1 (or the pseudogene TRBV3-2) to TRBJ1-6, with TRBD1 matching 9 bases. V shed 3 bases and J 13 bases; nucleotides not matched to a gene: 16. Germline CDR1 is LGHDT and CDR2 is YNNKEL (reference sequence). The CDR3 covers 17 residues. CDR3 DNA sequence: TGTGCCAGCAGCCAGGCCCGGCCGGGACAGGGAATCGGGCCCCTCCACTTT. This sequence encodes CASSQARPGQGIGPLHF.

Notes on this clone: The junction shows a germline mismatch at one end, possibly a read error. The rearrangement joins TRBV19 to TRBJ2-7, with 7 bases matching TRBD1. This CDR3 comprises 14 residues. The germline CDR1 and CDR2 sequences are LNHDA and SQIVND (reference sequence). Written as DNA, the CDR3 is TGTGCCAGTAGTATAAAGGGGGCCTCCAACGAGCAGTACTTC. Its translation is CASSIKGASNEQYF.

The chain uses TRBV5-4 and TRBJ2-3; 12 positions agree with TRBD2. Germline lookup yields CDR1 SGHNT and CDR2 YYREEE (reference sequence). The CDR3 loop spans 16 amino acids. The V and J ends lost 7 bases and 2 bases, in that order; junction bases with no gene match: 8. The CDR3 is CASSQTSGGITDTQYF. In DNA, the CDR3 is TGTGCCAGCTCCCAAACTAGCGGGGGGATCACAGATACGCAGTATTTT.

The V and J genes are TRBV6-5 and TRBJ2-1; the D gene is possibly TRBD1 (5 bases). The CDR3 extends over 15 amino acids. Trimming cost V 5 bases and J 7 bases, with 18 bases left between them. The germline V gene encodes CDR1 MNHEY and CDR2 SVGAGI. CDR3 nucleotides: TGTGCCAGCAGTAGACAGTACACGGGTGAGAATGAGCAGTTCTTC. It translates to CASSRQYTGENEQFF.

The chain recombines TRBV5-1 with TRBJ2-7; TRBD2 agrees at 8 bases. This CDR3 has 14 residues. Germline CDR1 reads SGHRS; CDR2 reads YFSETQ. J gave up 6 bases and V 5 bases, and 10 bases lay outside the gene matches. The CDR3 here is CASRPGTSNGEQYF. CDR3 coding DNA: TGCGCCAGCAGACCCGGGACTAGTAACGGCGAGCAGTACTTC. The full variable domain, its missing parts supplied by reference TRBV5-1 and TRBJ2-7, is KAGVTQTPRYLIKTRGQQVTLSCSPISGHRSVSWYQQTPGQGLQFLFEYFSETQRNKGNFPGRFSGRQFSNSRSEMNVSTLELGDSALYLCASRPGTSNGEQYFGPGTRLTVT.

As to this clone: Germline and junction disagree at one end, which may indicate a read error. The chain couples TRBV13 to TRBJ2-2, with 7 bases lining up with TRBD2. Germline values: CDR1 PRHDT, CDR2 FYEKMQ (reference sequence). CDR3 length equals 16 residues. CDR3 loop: CASSVGRGTNTGELFF. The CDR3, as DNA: TGTGCCAGCAGCGTAGGGCGGGGGACTAACACCGGGGAGCTGTTTTTT.

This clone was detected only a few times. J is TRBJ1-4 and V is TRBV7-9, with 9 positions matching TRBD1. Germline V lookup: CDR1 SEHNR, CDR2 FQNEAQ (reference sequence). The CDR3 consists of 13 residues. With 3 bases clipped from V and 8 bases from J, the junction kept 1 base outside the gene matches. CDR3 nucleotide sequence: TGTGCCAGCAGCTTTGGGACAGGGGAAAAACTGTTTTTT. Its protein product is CASSFGTGEKLFF.

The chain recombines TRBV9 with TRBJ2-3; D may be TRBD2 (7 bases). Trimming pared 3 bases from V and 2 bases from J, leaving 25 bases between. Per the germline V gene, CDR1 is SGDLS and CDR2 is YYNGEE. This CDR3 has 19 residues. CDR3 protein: CASSEEGGGAGTNTDTQYF. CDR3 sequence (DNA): TGTGCCAGCAGCGAGGAGGGGGGAGGAGCGGGGACAAACACAGATACGCAGTATTTT.

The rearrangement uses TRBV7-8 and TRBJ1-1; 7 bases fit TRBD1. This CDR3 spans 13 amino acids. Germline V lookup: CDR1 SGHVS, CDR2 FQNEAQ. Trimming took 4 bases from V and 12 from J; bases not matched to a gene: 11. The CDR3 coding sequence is TGTGCCAGCAGCTCGACAGGGCACGGGTCGCCTTTCTTT. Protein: CASSSTGHGSPFF.

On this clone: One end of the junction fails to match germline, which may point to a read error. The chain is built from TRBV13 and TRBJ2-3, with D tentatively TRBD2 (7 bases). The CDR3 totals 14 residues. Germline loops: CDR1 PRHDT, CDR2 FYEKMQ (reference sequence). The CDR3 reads CASSAIRGGDTQYF. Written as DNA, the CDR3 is TGTGCGAGCAGCGCTATTAGGGGGGGAGATACGCAGTATTTT.

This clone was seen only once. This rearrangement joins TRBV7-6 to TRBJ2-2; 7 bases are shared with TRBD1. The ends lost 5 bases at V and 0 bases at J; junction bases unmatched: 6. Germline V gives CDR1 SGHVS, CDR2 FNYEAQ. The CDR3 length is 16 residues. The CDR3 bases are TGTGCCAGCAGCGCGACAGGGCCCTCGAACACCGGGGAGCTGTTTTTT. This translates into CASSATGPSNTGELFF.

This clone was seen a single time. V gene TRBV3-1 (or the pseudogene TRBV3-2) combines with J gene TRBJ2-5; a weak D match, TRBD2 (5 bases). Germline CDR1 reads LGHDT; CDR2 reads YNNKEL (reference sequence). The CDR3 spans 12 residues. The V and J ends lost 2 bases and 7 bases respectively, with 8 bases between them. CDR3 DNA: TGTGCCAGCAGCCAACCACGGGGGACCCAGTACTTC. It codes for CASSQPRGTQYF.

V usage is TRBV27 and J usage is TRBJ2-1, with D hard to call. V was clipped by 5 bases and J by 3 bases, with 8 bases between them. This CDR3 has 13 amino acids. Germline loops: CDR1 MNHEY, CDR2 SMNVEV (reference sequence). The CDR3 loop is CASSTASYNEQFF. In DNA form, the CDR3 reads TGTGCCAGCAGTACCGCCAGCTACAATGAGCAGTTCTTC.

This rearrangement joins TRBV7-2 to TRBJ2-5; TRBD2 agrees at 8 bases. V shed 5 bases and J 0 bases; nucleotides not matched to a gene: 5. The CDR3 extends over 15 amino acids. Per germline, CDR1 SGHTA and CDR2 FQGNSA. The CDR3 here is CASSNQRGNQETQYF. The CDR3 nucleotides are TGTGCCAGCAGCAACCAGCGGGGGAACCAAGAGACCCAGTACTTC.

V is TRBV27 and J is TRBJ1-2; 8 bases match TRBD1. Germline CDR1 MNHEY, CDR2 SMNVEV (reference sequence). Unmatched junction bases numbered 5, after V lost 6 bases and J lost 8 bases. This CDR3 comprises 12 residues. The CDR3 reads CASRDRERGYTF. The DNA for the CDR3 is TGTGCCAGCAGGGACAGGGAGAGGGGCTACACCTTC.

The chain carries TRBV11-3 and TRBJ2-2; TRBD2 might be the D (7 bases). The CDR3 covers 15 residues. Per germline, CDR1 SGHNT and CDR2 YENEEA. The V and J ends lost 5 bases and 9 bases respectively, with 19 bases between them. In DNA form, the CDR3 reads TGTGCCAGCAGCCGAGGGGGGGACCTTCCGCGGGAGCTGTTTTTT. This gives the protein CASSRGGDLPRELFF.

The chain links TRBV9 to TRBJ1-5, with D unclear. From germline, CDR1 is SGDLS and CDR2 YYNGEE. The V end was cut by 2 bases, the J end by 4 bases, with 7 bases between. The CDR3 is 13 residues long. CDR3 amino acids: CASSVGENQPQHF. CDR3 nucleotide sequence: TGTGCCAGCAGCGTTGGTGAGAATCAGCCCCAGCATTTT. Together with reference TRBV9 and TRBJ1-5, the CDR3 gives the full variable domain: DSGVTQTPKHLITATGQRVTLRCSPRSGDLSVYWYQQSLDQGLQFLIQYYNGEERAKGNILERFSAQQFPDLHSELNLSSLELGDSALYFCASSVGENQPQHFGDGTRLSIL.

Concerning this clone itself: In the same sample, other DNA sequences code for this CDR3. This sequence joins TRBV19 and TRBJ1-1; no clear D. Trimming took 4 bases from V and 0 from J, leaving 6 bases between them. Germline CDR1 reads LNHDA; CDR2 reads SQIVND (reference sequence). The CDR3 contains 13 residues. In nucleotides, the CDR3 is TGTGCCAGTAGTAGGTCGGTGAACACTGAAGCTTTCTTT. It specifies CASSRSVNTEAFF.

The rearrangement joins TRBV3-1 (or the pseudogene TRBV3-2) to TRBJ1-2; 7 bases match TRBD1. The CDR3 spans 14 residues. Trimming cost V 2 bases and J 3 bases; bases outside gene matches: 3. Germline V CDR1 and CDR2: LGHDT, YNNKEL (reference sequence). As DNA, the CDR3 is TGTGCCAGCAGCCAAAACGACAGGGACTATGGCTACACCTTC. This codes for CASSQNDRDYGYTF.

The CDR3 protein is CASSLSGSAYNEQFF. The CDR3 DNA sequence: TGTGCCAGCAGTTTATCGGGGAGCGCTTACAATGAGCAGTTCTTC. The rearrangement joins TRBV27 to TRBJ2-1, with a tentative D call TRBD2 (5 bases). Germline V gives CDR1 MNHEY, CDR2 SMNVEV (reference sequence). Trimming removed 0 bases at V and 4 bases at J, with 10 bases between. The CDR3 extends over 15 amino acids.

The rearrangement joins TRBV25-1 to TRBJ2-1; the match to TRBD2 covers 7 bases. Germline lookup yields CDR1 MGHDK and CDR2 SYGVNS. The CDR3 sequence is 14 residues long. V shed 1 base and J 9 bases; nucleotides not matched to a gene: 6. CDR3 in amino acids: CASSEWEGAGEQFF. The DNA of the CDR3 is TGTGCCAGCAGTGAATGGGAGGGAGCCGGTGAGCAGTTCTTC.

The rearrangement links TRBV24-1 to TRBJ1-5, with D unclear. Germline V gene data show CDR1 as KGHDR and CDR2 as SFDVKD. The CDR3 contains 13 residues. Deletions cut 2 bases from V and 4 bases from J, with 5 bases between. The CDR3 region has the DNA TGTGCCACCAGTGATTCTTATAATCAGCCCCAGCATTTT. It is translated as CATSDSYNQPQHF.

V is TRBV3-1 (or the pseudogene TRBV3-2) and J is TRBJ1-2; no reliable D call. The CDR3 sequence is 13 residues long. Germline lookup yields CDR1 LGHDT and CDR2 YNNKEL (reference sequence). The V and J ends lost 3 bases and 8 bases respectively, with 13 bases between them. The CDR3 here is CASSQGRPLGYTF. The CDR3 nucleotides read TGTGCCAGCAGCCAGGGGAGGCCGTTAGGCTACACCTTC.

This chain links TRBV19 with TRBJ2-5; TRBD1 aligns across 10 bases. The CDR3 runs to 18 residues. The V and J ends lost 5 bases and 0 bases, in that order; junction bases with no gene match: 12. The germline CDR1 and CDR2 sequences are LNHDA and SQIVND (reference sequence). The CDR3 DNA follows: TGTGCCAGTAGTCCCGGGACAGGGGTCCCCCTGGACCAAGAGACCCAGTACTTC. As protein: CASSPGTGVPLDQETQYF.

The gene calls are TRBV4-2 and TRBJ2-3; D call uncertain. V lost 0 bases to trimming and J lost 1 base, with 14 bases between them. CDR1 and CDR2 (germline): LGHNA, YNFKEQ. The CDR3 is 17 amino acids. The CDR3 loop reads CASSQDWRSMGTDTQYF. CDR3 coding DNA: TGTGCCAGCAGCCAAGATTGGAGAAGTATGGGCACAGATACGCAGTATTTT.